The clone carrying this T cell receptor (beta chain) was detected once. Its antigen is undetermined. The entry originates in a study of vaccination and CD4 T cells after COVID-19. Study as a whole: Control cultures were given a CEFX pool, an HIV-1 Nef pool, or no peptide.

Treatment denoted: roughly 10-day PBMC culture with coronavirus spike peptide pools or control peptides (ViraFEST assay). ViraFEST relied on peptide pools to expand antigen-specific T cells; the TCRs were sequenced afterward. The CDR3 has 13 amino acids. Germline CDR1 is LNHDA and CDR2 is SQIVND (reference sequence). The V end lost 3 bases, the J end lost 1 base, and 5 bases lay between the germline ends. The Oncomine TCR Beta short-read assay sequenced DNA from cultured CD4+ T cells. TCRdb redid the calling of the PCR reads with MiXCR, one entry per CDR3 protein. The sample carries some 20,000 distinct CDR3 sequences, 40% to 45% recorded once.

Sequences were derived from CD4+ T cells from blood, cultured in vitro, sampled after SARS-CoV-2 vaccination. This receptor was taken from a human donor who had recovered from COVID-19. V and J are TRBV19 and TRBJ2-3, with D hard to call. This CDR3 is CASSMSGTDTQYF. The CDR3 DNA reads TGTGCCAGTAGTATGTCAGGCACAGATACGCAGTATTTT.